The source of this T cell receptor beta chain is a study of CD8+ T cells in alopecia areata. Whole-study findings and limits: With tofacitinib ongoing, many expanded lesional clones persisted in both scalp and blood. Scalp samples also yield sequences of resident alphabeta T cells from normal skin.

In the case of this clone: Its antigen remains unidentified.

Trimming cost V 4 bases and J 4 bases, with 12 bases left between them. CDR3 length equals 14 residues. CDR1 and CDR2 (germline): SNHLY, FYNNEI. This sample's treatment: oral pan-JAK inhibitor, 5-10 mg twice daily. In each case, RNA was isolated and then reverse transcribed into cDNA as the sequencing template. Sequencing was performed with immunoSEQ multiplex PCR; in TCRdb, only in-frame clones are kept and a portion is missing. The data contain some 150,000 clones, approximately 80% of them singletons. This clonotype originated in a human donor with alopecia areata. Sample: CD8+ T cells sorted from blood, taken at week 4, from a patient treated with tofacitinib. The chain joins TRBV2 to TRBJ2-3; D uncertain. In DNA, the CDR3 is TGTGCCAGCAGTGTAGCAATCGAGGCAGATACGCAGTATTTT. Translation gives CASSVAIEADTQYF. The variable domain in full, completed from reference TRBV2 and TRBJ2-3, reads EPEVTQTPSHQVTQMGQEVILRCVPISNHLYFYWYRQILGQKVEFLVSFYNNEISEKSEIFDDQFSVERPDGSNFTLKIRSTKLEDSAMYFCASSVAIEADTQYFGPGTRLTVL.